The clone carrying this T cell receptor (beta chain) was seen more than once but under ten times. The sample comes from a study of blood T cell repertoires in COVID-19. TCRdb's table, derived via immunoSEQ multiplex PCR, lists solely in-frame clones and lacks some. The sample holds 200,000 to 250,000 clones, less than 90% seen once. The TCR comes from a man aged 60 to 69 with acute or convalescent COVID-19. Sequencing was performed on peripheral blood.

Here the CDR3 reads CATSDATPEQFF. CDR3 nucleotides: TGTGCCACCAGTGATGCGACACCTGAGCAGTTCTTC. The rearrangement joins TRBV24-1 to TRBJ2-1; unclear D gene. This CDR3 spans 12 amino acids. The germline CDR1 and CDR2 sequences are KGHDR and SFDVKD. V lost 3 bases to trimming and J lost 9 bases, with 8 bases between them.